This TCR beta chain was retrieved from a study of T cells in Graves' hyperthyroidism and ophthalmopathy. Study-wide findings and caveats: In validation, the model predicted ophthalmopathy. These predictions came a median about 6.8 months before onset. Clonotypes that were expanded in thyroid above 0.001 mostly appeared in blood too.

The length of the CDR3 is 11 residues. Trimming took 6 bases from V and 5 from J, leaving 6 bases between them. Per the germline V gene, CDR1 is MNHEY and CDR2 is SVGEGT. Diagnoses were made from clinical symptoms, serum measures (thyroxine and TRAb), thyroid ultrasound and orbital computed tomography. Researchers took RNA transcripts and amplified the TCR beta CDR3 regions from them. The HTBI set primed first-round TCR CDR3 RT-PCR. TCRdb reprocessed the multiplex PCR reads via MiXCR and lists one record per CDR3 protein. The sample lists 540,000 or so distinct CDR3 sequences; approximately 15% were seen once. This clonotype was counted between two and nine times. Its target is unknown.

This clonotype was sampled from a woman aged 30 to 39 with Graves' hyperthyroidism. Specimen: blood. The rearrangement links TRBV6-2 or TRBV6-3 to TRBJ2-3; D not certain. The CDR3 here is CASSDLDTQYF. The CDR3 region has the DNA TGTGCCAGCAGCGACCTAGATACGCAGTATTTT.